These 12 T cell receptor beta chains originate from one sample sequenced in a study of T cells in Graves' hyperthyroidism and ophthalmopathy. Amplification yielded TCR beta CDR3 regions, with RNA transcripts as the source. HTBI primers were employed in a first-round RT-PCR of the TCR CDR3. TCRdb reanalysed the multiplex PCR reads using MiXCR and keeps one entry per CDR3 protein. The sample has about 560,000 distinct CDR3 sequences; around 15% are singletons. Sequenced: blood. The source of these receptors is a woman aged 18-29 years with Graves' hyperthyroidism.

For this clonotype: Given a much more abundant clone one base away, this may be a read error. The CDR3 loop reads CRARRLAGNEQFF. The CDR3 DNA is TGCAGAGCTAGACGCCTAGCGGGCAATGAGCAGTTCTTC. The chain employs TRBV20-1 and TRBJ2-1; 8 nucleotides line up with TRBD2. Germline CDR1 DFQATT, CDR2 SNEGSKA (reference sequence). The CDR3 covers 13 residues.

This clonotype was detected ten times or more. Germline and junction disagree at one end, which may indicate a read error. The genes are TRBV7-7 and TRBJ2-5; 11 nucleotides align to TRBD2. The V gene's germline CDR1 is SSHAT and CDR2 FNYEAQ (reference sequence). The CDR3 has 16 residues. The CDR3 sequence: CASRLAGGPWQETQYF. Written as DNA, the CDR3 is TGTGCCAGCAGGTTAGCGGGAGGGCCGTGGCAAGAGACCCAGTACTTC. The full variable domain, completed using reference TRBV7-7 and TRBJ2-5, is GAGVSQSPRYKVTKRGQDVTLRCDPISSHATLYWYQQALGQGPEFLTYFNYEAQPDKSGLPSDRFSAERPEGSISTLTIQRTEQRDSAMYRCASRLAGGPWQETQYFGPGTRLLVL.

This clonotype has a handful of counts. The V call is TRBV5-1, the J call TRBJ2-7; the D gene is possibly TRBD2 (5 bases). CDR1 and CDR2 (germline): SGHRS, YFSETQ. The CDR3 sequence is 13 residues long. Trimming cost V 6 bases and J 2 bases, with 12 bases left between them. CDR3 nucleotide sequence: TGCGCCAGCAAAGCGGCGGTGACCTACGAGCAGTACTTC. Encoded protein: CASKAAVTYEQYF. Based on the CDR3 plus reference TRBV5-1 and TRBJ2-7, the full variable domain is KAGVTQTPRYLIKTRGQQVTLSCSPISGHRSVSWYQQTPGQGLQFLFEYFSETQRNKGNFPGRFSGRQFSNSRSEMNVSTLELGDSALYLCASKAAVTYEQYFGPGTRLTVT.

There are a few counts of this clonotype. The rearrangement uses TRBV5-1 and TRBJ1-2, with D maybe TRBD1 (5 bases). CDR1 and CDR2 from the germline V gene are SGHRS and YFSETQ. This CDR3 is built from 15 residues. Trimming removed 4 bases from V and 0 bases from J, with 13 bases in between. The CDR3 DNA follows: TGCGCCAGCAGCCCAGGGAGTGTAGCTAACTATGGCTACACCTTC. It is translated as CASSPGSVANYGYTF.

The chain joins TRBV5-1 to TRBJ2-6, with D tentatively TRBD2 (7 bases). Germline V gene lookup returns CDR1 SGHRS and CDR2 YFSETQ. V was trimmed by 0 bases and J by 3 bases, leaving 16 bases between them. The CDR3 runs to 18 residues. The CDR3 bases are TGCGCCAGCAGCTTGGGCGGGGGCGCGTATTATGGGGCCAACGTCCTGACTTTC. This codes for CASSLGGGAYYGANVLTF. The entire variable domain, with the rest obtained from reference TRBV5-1 and TRBJ2-6, is as follows: KAGVTQTPRYLIKTRGQQVTLSCSPISGHRSVSWYQQTPGQGLQFLFEYFSETQRNKGNFPGRFSGRQFSNSRSEMNVSTLELGDSALYLCASSLGGGAYYGANVLTFGAGSRLTVL.

Comment on this clonotype: It may be a read error: a sequence one base away is much more abundant. The rearrangement links TRBV5-8 to TRBJ1-2, with a possible D match to TRBD1 (5 bases). Germline CDR1 is SGHTS and CDR2 is YDEGEE. V lost 4 bases and J lost 2, with 15 bases in between. The CDR3 extends over 15 amino acids. The DNA of the CDR3 is TGTGCCAGCAGCACGGCCGGGGCGGAGAACTATGGCTACACCTTC. This codes for CASSTAGAENYGYTF.

The genes are TRBV24-1 and TRBJ2-2; possible D gene TRBD1, 5 bases. Germline-derived CDR1 and CDR2 are KGHDR and SFDVKD. With 5 bases removed from V and 1 base from J, the gap between germline ends came to 13 bases. This CDR3 comprises 16 residues. CDR3 nucleotide sequence: TGTGCCACCAGTGGGGCAGGGTTTCGGAACACCGGGGAGCTGTTTTTT. Translated: CATSGAGFRNTGELFF.

To note about this clonotype: Being one base from a much bigger clone, this may be a read error. V gene TRBV30 combines with J gene TRBJ2-5; perhaps TRBD1 as D (5 bases). The CDR3 totals 14 residues. Trimming took off 0 bases at V and 6 bases at J, with 14 bases between the two ends. Per germline, CDR1 GTSNPN and CDR2 SVGIG (reference sequence). The CDR3 coding sequence is TGTGCCTGGAGTGTAGGGGTCTCTCAACAGACCCAGTACTTC. This translates into CAWSVGVSQQTQYF.

This clonotype has ten or more counts. The chain combines TRBV20-1 with TRBJ2-1; D perhaps matches TRBD2 (6 bases). V was pared by 7 bases and J by 8 bases, with 21 bases between. Germline V lookup: CDR1 DFQATT, CDR2 SNEGSKA (reference sequence). The CDR3 runs 14 residues. The CDR3 sequence is CSGNRLAGPDEQFF. As DNA, the CDR3 is TGCAGTGGTAACAGACTCGCGGGGCCCGATGAGCAGTTCTTC.

The sample holds many counts of this clonotype. This chain connects TRBV11-2 to TRBJ2-1; 14 bases line up with TRBD2. Per the germline V gene, CDR1 is SGHAT and CDR2 is FQNNGV. V trimming: 5 bases; J trimming: 7 bases; junction bases outside the gene matches: 7. The CDR3 totals 16 residues. The CDR3 reads CASSLGLAGVRNEQFF. The CDR3 coding sequence is TGTGCCAGCAGCCTGGGACTAGCGGGAGTAAGGAATGAGCAGTTCTTC.

This clonotype was seen ten or more times. This chain joins TRBV12-3 or TRBV12-4 and TRBJ1-4; 9 bases align to TRBD1. V was clipped by 6 bases and J by 2 bases; unmatched bases: 7. The CDR3 spans 16 residues. The CDR3 DNA is TGTGCCAGCAGCCCAGACAGGGGGAAGACTAATGAAAAACTGTTTTTT. Its protein product is CASSPDRGKTNEKLFF.

The chain carries TRBV29-1 and TRBJ1-2; D gene ambiguous. Trimming shortened V by 7 bases and J by 0 bases, and 9 bases separated the two germline ends. This CDR3 spans 12 amino acids. Germline loops: CDR1 SQVTM, CDR2 ANQGSEA. CDR3 bases: TGCAGCGCAGGAACAGCTAACTATGGCTACACCTTC. Translation: CSAGTANYGYTF.